This T cell receptor beta chain is drawn from a study of T-cell reconstitution after alpha-beta-depleted transplantation in children. This CDR3 has 14 amino acids. Trimming at V came to 7 bases and at J to 0 bases, leaving 5 bases not matched to a gene. Preparing the TCRbeta library involved the use of unique molecular identifiers. TCRdb fed the PCR reads into MiXCR, producing one record per CDR3 protein. The sample gives roughly 300,000 distinct CDR3 sequences, more than 8% of which show up once; around 9.1% is in the top ten. The J gene is TRBJ2-7, the V gene TRBV12-3 or TRBV12-4; 8 bases are a match to TRBD2. The material was PBMCs from the stem cell graft donor, obtained from the stem cell graft. The sequence was obtained from a human donor who donated a stem cell graft to a child with SCID. This CDR3 is CASTLTSDSYEQYF. The CDR3 DNA reads as TGTGCCAGCACCCTGACTAGCGACTCCTACGAGCAGTACTTC.